Given below is one T cell receptor beta chain in context. What it binds is unknown. These data belong to a study of human T cells and chemical hapten exposure. General observations from the study: TCRs above 1 in 1000 frequency stayed constant with DPC sensitization.

It was the library that attached unique molecular identifiers to individual cDNA molecules. TCRdb reprocessed the RACE reads with MiXCR, giving one entry per CDR3 protein. The sample includes around 360,000 distinct CDR3 sequences, over 6% of them seen just once. Time point defined: patch test 2, 6 weeks after DPC sensitization. Treatment meaning: therapeutic diphenylcyclopropenone sensitization with weekly scalp DPC. The V end was cut by 5 bases, the J end by 1 base, with 14 bases between. CDR1 and CDR2 from the germline V gene are LNHNV and YYDKDF (reference sequence). The CDR3 runs to 15 residues. This clonotype was sampled from a woman in her late teens or twenties with alopecia areata. Some clones in this sample may be carry-over from other donors' samples. This rearrangement joins TRBV15 to TRBJ2-5, with D perhaps matching TRBD2 (7 bases). This specimen was whole blood, taken in connection with sensitization to the hapten diphenylcyclopropenone (DPC). CDR3 protein: CATSPRRGLQETQYF. The CDR3 region has the DNA TGTGCCACCAGCCCGCGGCGGGGGCTCCAAGAGACCCAGTACTTC. The variable domain in full, completed from reference TRBV15 and TRBJ2-5, reads DAMVIQNPRYQVTQFGKPVTLSCSQTLNHNVMYWYQQKSSQAPKLLFHYYDKDFNNEADTPDNFQSRRPNTSFCFLDIRSPGLGDTAMYLCATSPRRGLQETQYFGPGTRLLVL.